Listed below are T cell receptor beta chains from one sample, sequenced in a study of beta chain features in type 1 diabetes. Assay: immunoSEQ multiplex PCR; the TCRdb copy retains only in-frame clones and omits some. The table has 810,000 or so clones, under 20% seen once. The sequencing sample was made of naive CD4+ T cells from blood. The receptors stem from a woman aged 18-29 years in good health. Each CDR3 is given with its conserved first and last residue. A D gene is named only where the DNA matches it firmly. Clone size, where shown, is once, few, many, or a class for clones that have expanded.

TRBJ2-3 TRBV19 few TRBD1 CASSITPGQGKGTQYF TGTGCCAGTAGTATTACCCCCGGACAGGGTAAGGGTACGCAGTATTTT
TRBJ1-5 TRBV10-3 . . CAISESLGRNQPQHF TGTGCCATCAGTGAGTCTCTGGGACGCAATCAGCCCCAGCATTTT
TRBJ2-2 TRBV5-1 . . CASSMDNGGELFF TGCGCCAGCAGCATGGATAATGGCGGGGAGCTGTTTTTT
TRBJ1-2 TRBV6-1 once TRBD1 CASSAYGTGTYGYTF TGTGCCAGCAGTGCCTACGGGACAGGCACCTATGGCTACACCTTC
TRBJ2-7 TRBV11-2 . . CASRNNYEQYF TGTGCCAGCAGGAATAACTACGAGCAGTACTTC
TRBJ2-1 TRBV19 . TRBD2 CASKPRLGLARHNEQFF TGTGCCAGTAAGCCGCGCCTGGGACTAGCGAGACACAATGAGCAGTTCTTC
TRBJ2-7 TRBV4-3 few . CASSQDTGPGYSYEQYF TGCGCCAGCAGCCAAGATACCGGGCCAGGTTACTCCTACGAGCAGTACTTC
TRBJ1-1 TRBV18 few . CASSQRQNTEAFF TGTGCCAGCTCACAGCGACAGAACACTGAAGCTTTCTTT
TRBJ1-4 TRBV7-9 few . CASSFSSANEKLFF TGTGCCAGCAGCTTTTCCAGCGCGAACGAAAAACTGTTTTTT
TRBJ1-1 TRBV7-2 few TRBD1 CASSPQGGLTKAEAFF TGTGCCAGCAGCCCTCAGGGGGGATTAACAAAGGCTGAAGCTTTCTTT
TRBJ1-1 TRBV5-1 few . CASSLGAMNTEAFF TGCGCCAGCAGCTTGGGGGCCATGAACACTGAAGCTTTCTTT
TRBJ2-1 TRBV2 few . CASSERAVLNEQFF TGTGCCAGCAGCGAGCGGGCCGTACTAAATGAGCAGTTCTTC
TRBJ1-1 TRBV2 few . CASSGDSNTEAFF TGTGCCAGCAGTGGGGATTCGAACACTGAAGCTTTCTTT
TRBJ1-2 TRBV10-2 . TRBD1 CASSVIQGEIRYGYTF TGCGCCAGCAGTGTAATTCAGGGGGAAATCCGCTATGGCTACACCTTC
TRBJ2-1 TRBV2 . . CASQKRESSYNEQFF TGTGCCAGTCAGAAAAGGGAGTCCTCCTACAATGAGCAGTTCTTC
TRBJ1-2 TRBV4-2 . . CASSPGRTYGYTF TGTGCCAGCAGCCCTGGACGGACTTATGGCTACACCTTC
TRBJ2-3 TRBV13 . TRBD2 CASSRRLAGGSNTQYF TGTGCCAGCAGCCGCCGACTAGCGGGAGGGTCCAATACGCAGTATTTT
TRBJ2-5 TRBV4-3 few . CASSQVMRETQYF TGCGCCAGCAGCCAAGTAATGAGGGAGACCCAGTACTTC
TRBJ2-7 TRBV28 . . CASFSTGHAYEQYF TGTGCCAGTTTTTCAACAGGGCACGCCTACGAGCAGTACTTC
TRBJ2-7 TRBV28 few TRBD1 CASSPTGFSYEQYF TGTGCCAGCAGCCCGACAGGGTTCTCCTACGAGCAGTACTTC
TRBJ1-1 TRBV7-9 few . CASSLFDSRGTEAFF TGTGCCAGCAGCTTATTTGATTCGAGGGGCACTGAAGCTTTCTTT
TRBJ2-2 TRBV2 . . CASRQDYRVGELFF TGTGCCAGCAGACAGGACTATCGAGTTGGGGAGCTGTTTTTT
TRBJ2-7 TRBV7-9 . TRBD2 CASSLDGRAGEQYF TGTGCCAGCAGCTTAGACGGGAGGGCCGGCGAGCAGTACTTC
TRBJ2-5 TRBV11-2 . . CASSLARQETQYF TGTGCCAGCAGCTTAGCTAGACAAGAGACCCAGTACTTC
TRBJ2-1 TRBV9 few TRBD2 CASSVSGLAGVNEQFF TGTGCCAGCAGCGTCTCGGGACTAGCGGGAGTGAATGAGCAGTTCTTC
TRBJ1-5 TRBV18 . . CASSPGMGNQPQHF TGTGCCAGCTCACCAGGGATGGGGAATCAGCCCCAGCATTTT
TRBJ1-1 TRBV6-1 . . CASSVDRGRGKNTEAFF TGTGCCAGCAGTGTAGACAGAGGGCGGGGGAAGAACACTGAAGCTTTCTTT
TRBJ1-4 TRBV5-6 few TRBD1 CASSLWDRDTFF TGTGCCAGCAGCCTCTGGGACAGGGATACGTTTTTT
TRBJ1-2 TRBV6-5 few TRBD1 CASSYDSRTGYGYTF TGTGCCAGCAGTTACGATTCAAGGACAGGCTATGGCTACACCTTC